These T cell receptor beta chains were read from a single sample in a study of blood T cell repertoires in COVID-19. Assay: immunoSEQ multiplex PCR; the TCRdb copy retains only in-frame clones and omits some. The data contain about 310,000 clones, about 87% of them singletons. Sequencing was done on a sample of peripheral blood. The source of these receptors is a woman aged 50 to 60 who had recovered from COVID-19. Both conserved end residues are part of each CDR3.

J gene: TRBJ1-5; V gene: TRBV28; CDR3 protein: CASSSDNNQPQHF
J gene: TRBJ2-3; V gene: TRBV2; CDR3 protein: CASRRTGGGSDTQYF
J gene: TRBJ2-2; V gene: TRBV9; CDR3 protein: CASSVEGQANTGELFF
J gene: TRBJ1-2; V gene: TRBV28; CDR3 protein: CASFGGSDSHGYTF
J gene: TRBJ1-4; V gene: TRBV5-1; CDR3 protein: CASSLSQGAVSNEKLFF
J gene: TRBJ2-3; V gene: TRBV9; CDR3 protein: CASSVGGGDGDTQYF
J gene: TRBJ2-3; V gene: TRBV6-2/TRBV6-3; CDR3 protein: CASSDIGQTSTDTQYF
J gene: TRBJ2-7; V gene: TRBV14; CDR3 protein: CASSLNYEQYF
J gene: TRBJ1-6; V gene: TRBV4-3; CDR3 protein: CASSQDAQGTPNSPLHF
J gene: TRBJ1-4; V gene: TRBV2; CDR3 protein: CASRPGQGDEKLFF
J gene: TRBJ1-3; V gene: TRBV5-6; CDR3 protein: CASSERGGGNTIYF
J gene: TRBJ2-4; V gene: TRBV3-1/TRBV3-2; CDR3 protein: CASSQGHIAKNIQYF
J gene: TRBJ1-5; V gene: TRBV6-5; CDR3 protein: CASTLGEPQHF
J gene: TRBJ1-1; V gene: TRBV5-4; CDR3 protein: CASSFSTGNTEAFF
J gene: TRBJ2-1; V gene: TRBV10-3; CDR3 protein: CAISESGQGPVEYGEQFF
J gene: TRBJ2-7; V gene: TRBV6-2/TRBV6-3; CDR3 protein: CASSPNYEQYF
J gene: TRBJ2-7; V gene: TRBV6-2/TRBV6-3; CDR3 protein: CASSDQDRNYEQYF
J gene: TRBJ2-7; V gene: TRBV7-2; CDR3 protein: CASSFQSYEQYF
J gene: TRBJ1-6; V gene: TRBV5-6; CDR3 protein: CASRGQGAGNSPLHF
J gene: TRBJ2-3; V gene: TRBV14; CDR3 protein: CASSQGQGFTDTQYF
J gene: TRBJ2-1; V gene: TRBV19; CDR3 protein: CASSWGGGSYNEQFF
J gene: TRBJ1-2; V gene: TRBV24-1; CDR3 protein: CATRAGWGGYTF
J gene: TRBJ2-1; V gene: TRBV28; CDR3 protein: CASSQYSGSSYNEQFF
J gene: TRBJ2-3; V gene: TRBV27; CDR3 protein: CASSFRTSGMDTQYF
J gene: TRBJ1-3; V gene: TRBV5-6; CDR3 protein: CASSFDRYSGNTIYF
J gene: TRBJ1-6; V gene: TRBV4-3; CDR3 protein: CASSADRGLIFASPLHF
J gene: TRBJ1-4; V gene: TRBV6-5; CDR3 protein: CASSYNPGGTNEKLFF
J gene: TRBJ1-1; V gene: TRBV30; CDR3 protein: CAHRSGSRIPMNTEAFF
J gene: TRBJ2-3; V gene: TRBV7-9; CDR3 protein: CASSLVSSGGDTQYF
J gene: TRBJ2-5; V gene: TRBV4-3; CDR3 protein: CASSQNFGGGFQETQYF
J gene: TRBJ1-5; V gene: TRBV28; CDR3 protein: CATRPSLQGFDQPQHF
J gene: TRBJ1-4; V gene: TRBV19; CDR3 protein: CASSPRRTGYRGNEKLFF
J gene: TRBJ1-2; V gene: TRBV7-2; CDR3 protein: CASSLAPGGYGYTF
J gene: TRBJ2-1; V gene: TRBV5-1; CDR3 protein: CASSMDGGRYNEQFF